This TCR beta chain emerged from a study of neurological immune-mediated disorders. The study's findings and limits: Phylogenetically, 18 of 34 multiple sclerosis patients' repertoires fell into one related-CDR3 cluster, a possible signature.

V was trimmed by 6 bases and J by 6 bases, leaving 15 bases between them. The CDR3 loop spans 14 amino acids. Germline V gives CDR1 MNHEY, CDR2 SMNVEV (reference sequence). As for the cDNA, it was generated by 5'RACE with 10-nucleotide random UMIs. In every sequencing run, more than 180 million TCR-beta sequences were generated from 15-18 subjects. TCRdb fed the 5' RACE reads into MiXCR, producing one record per CDR3 protein. In the table there are roughly 60,000 distinct CDR3 sequences, around 3.6% of which are singletons. The study built unsorted libraries from 2 million PBMCs kept at -80 C. Worth noting for this clonotype: Its antigen is not known.

This chain links TRBV27 with TRBJ1-5, with D perhaps matching TRBD1 (5 bases). Material for sequencing was PBMCs. The receptor was isolated from a woman in her thirties with multiple sclerosis. The CDR3 coding sequence is TGTGCCAGCAGACCGGGAAAGGGGAGTCAGCCCCAGCATTTT. Its translation: CASRPGKGSQPQHF.